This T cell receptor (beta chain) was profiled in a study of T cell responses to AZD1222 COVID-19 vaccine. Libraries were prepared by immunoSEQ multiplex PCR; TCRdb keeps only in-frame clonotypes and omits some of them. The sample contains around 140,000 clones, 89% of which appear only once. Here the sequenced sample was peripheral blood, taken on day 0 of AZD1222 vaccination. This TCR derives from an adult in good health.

Written as DNA, the CDR3 is TGTGCCAGCAGCTTGCCAGGGCTTAACTATGGCTACACCTTC. It yields the protein CASSLPGLNYGYTF. The gene calls are TRBV7-9 and TRBJ1-2; weak D call: TRBD1 (5 bases). Germline V gene data show CDR1 as SEHNR and CDR2 as FQNEAQ (reference sequence). Trimming took off 3 bases at V and 1 base at J, with 9 bases between the two ends. The CDR3 is 14 residues long.